Listed below are T cell receptor beta chains from one sample, sequenced in a study of T cells in localized non-small cell lung cancer. Profiled with immunoSEQ multiplex PCR; TCRdb holds only in-frame clones, not every one. This sample yields fewer than 2,000 clones, of which 39% are seen a single time; about a tenth belongs to the top ten. The source was lung tumor tissue, collected before any cancer treatment. These receptors all stem from a woman between 35 and 75 years old with stage I lung adenocarcinoma. The CDR3 runs from the conserved cysteine through the conserved F or W. The order of the fields is V gene, J gene, D gene, clone size, CDR3 protein, CDR3 DNA. The D gene is left open where the match is weak. Size tells how often a clone was seen (once, few, many) or the class of an expanded clone, and some rows leave it out.

TRBV6-4	TRBJ1-1	TRBD1	few	CVSSYSRDRNTEAFF	TGTGTCAGCAGTTACTCCCGGGACAGGAACACTGAAGCTTTCTTT
TRBV30	TRBJ2-2	.	.	CAWSRGLGTGELFF	TGTGCCTGGAGTCGGGGACTGGGCACCGGGGAGCTGTTTTTT
TRBV19	TRBJ2-1	TRBD2	.	CASSMGRLARGNEQFF	TGTGCCAGTAGTATGGGGCGACTAGCACGTGGCAATGAGCAGTTCTTC
TRBV29-1	TRBJ1-1	.	.	CSATRGGMNTEAFF	TGCAGCGCCACCCGAGGGGGTATGAACACTGAAGCTTTCTTT
TRBV11-3	TRBJ1-3	TRBD1	medium-sized	CASSPQTGLSGNTIYF	TGTGCCAGCAGCCCCCAGACAGGGCTCTCTGGAAACACCATATATTTT
TRBV11-3	TRBJ2-3	.	large	CASSPWGQGLVDTQYF	TGTGCCAGCAGCCCGTGGGGGCAGGGGTTAGTAGATACGCAGTATTTT
TRBV15	TRBJ2-1	TRBD2	.	CATSRGTSGGLYNEQFF	TGTGCCACCAGCAGGGGGACTAGCGGGGGACTCTACAATGAGCAGTTCTTC
TRBV15	TRBJ2-1	.	.	CATSRVRGYNEQFF	TGTGCCACCAGCAGAGTTCGGGGATACAATGAGCAGTTCTTC
TRBV11-3	TRBJ2-1	TRBD1	few	CASSLGRGTGLYNEQFF	TGTGCCAGCAGCTTAGGGAGGGGGACAGGGCTATACAATGAGCAGTTCTTC
TRBV11-3	TRBJ2-5	TRBD1	.	CASSLDKGAASQQYF	TGTGCCAGCAGCTTAGATAAGGGGGCGGCCAGTCAGCAGTACTTC
TRBV11-3	TRBJ2-1	TRBD2	.	CASSFGGGDNEQFF	TGTGCCAGCAGCTTTGGCGGGGGGGACAATGAGCAGTTCTTC
TRBV19	TRBJ1-5	.	.	CASSSWDGQPQHF	TGTGCCAGTAGTAGCTGGGATGGTCAGCCCCAGCATTTT
TRBV9	TRBJ2-6	.	.	CASSVVGQTSSSGANVLTF	TGTGCCAGCAGCGTAGTTGGCCAAACTTCATCCTCTGGGGCCAACGTCCTGACTTTC
TRBV28	TRBJ1-1	TRBD1	.	CVSSLRSSTGGGKAFF	TGTGTCAGCAGTTTAAGGAGTTCGACAGGGGGGGGTAAAGCTTTCTTT
TRBV11-3	TRBJ1-2	.	.	CASSLQGWTNYGYTF	TGTGCCAGCAGCTTGCAAGGGTGGACTAACTATGGCTACACCTTC
TRBV19	TRBJ2-3	TRBD1	few	CASSADRGPTDTQYF	TGTGCCAGTAGTGCCGACAGGGGACCCACAGATACGCAGTATTTT
TRBV30	TRBJ2-7	.	.	CAWSQDGLNEQYF	TGTGCCTGGAGTCAGGACGGCCTCAATGAGCAGTACTTC
TRBV11-3	TRBJ2-3	TRBD2	.	CASSPRTSSRTDTQYF	TGTGCCAGCAGCCCCCGGACTAGTTCTCGCACAGATACGCAGTATTTT
TRBV28	TRBJ2-7	.	once	CASSLSPQPSYEQYF	TGTGCCAGCAGTTTAAGTCCACAACCATCCTACGAGCAGTACTTC
TRBV6-8	TRBJ1-1	.	few	CASSYSERGNTEAFF	TGTGCCAGCAGTTACTCGGAAAGGGGGAACACTGAAGCTTTCTTT
TRBV4-1	TRBJ1-1	.	few	CASSRPDRLSTEAFF	TGCGCCAGCAGCCGCCCCGATCGGTTGAGCACTGAAGCTTTCTTT
TRBV30	TRBJ1-1	.	.	CAWSPTGKTEAFF	TGTGCCTGGAGTCCTACAGGGAAAACTGAAGCTTTCTTT
TRBV10-2	TRBJ2-3	TRBD2	few	CASRETSGGSVGTQYF	TGCGCCAGCAGGGAGACTAGCGGGGGATCGGTGGGTACGCAGTATTTT
TRBV12-5	TRBJ2-1	TRBD2	medium-sized	CASGVFSRGEQFF	TGTGCCAGCGGGGTTTTTTCCCGTGGTGAGCAGTTCTTC
TRBV4-1	TRBJ1-2	.	.	CASSLSHSGYGYTF	TGCGCCAGCAGCCTAAGTCATTCGGGCTATGGCTACACCTTC
TRBV18	TRBJ1-5	.	.	CASSPDVAHNQPQHF	TGTGCCAGCTCACCAGACGTGGCCCACAATCAGCCCCAGCATTTT
TRBV9	TRBJ1-1	.	.	CASITSVGMNTEAFF	TGTGCCAGCATCACGTCGGTCGGAATGAACACTGAAGCTTTCTTT
TRBV9	TRBJ2-7	.	.	CASSEARGQSYEQYF	TGTGCCAGCAGTGAAGCACGAGGACAGTCCTACGAGCAGTACTTC
TRBV10-3	TRBJ2-7	.	.	CAISEGEEDEQYF	TGTGCCATCAGTGAGGGAGAGGAGGACGAGCAGTACTTC
TRBV19	TRBJ1-2	TRBD1	.	CASTTGAYGYTF	TGTGCCAGCACGACAGGGGCCTATGGCTACACCTTC
TRBV12-5	TRBJ2-7	TRBD1	.	CASGTGIHEQYF	TGTGCTAGTGGGACAGGGATCCACGAGCAGTACTTC
TRBV10-2	TRBJ2-1	TRBD2	few	CARKKSSGALQDEQFF	TGCGCCAGAAAGAAGTCTAGCGGGGCCCTGCAGGATGAGCAGTTCTTC
TRBV19	TRBJ1-2	.	once	CASREAPVDGYTF	TGTGCCTCCCGAGAGGCTCCCGTCGATGGCTACACCTTC
TRBV11-3	TRBJ1-2	.	few	CASSRPGRGFGYTF	TGTGCCAGCAGCAGGCCGGGGAGGGGGTTTGGCTACACCTTC
TRBV18	TRBJ1-3	.	.	CASSPEFGSGNTIYF	TGTGCCAGCTCACCAGAGTTCGGGTCTGGAAACACCATATATTTT
TRBV6-8	TRBJ1-2	.	.	CASRDRPGNYGYTF	TGTGCCAGCAGAGACCGTCCGGGTAACTATGGCTACACCTTC
TRBV10-1	TRBJ2-3	.	.	CASSESFTDTQYF	TGCGCCAGCAGTGAGTCTTTCACAGATACGCAGTATTTT
TRBV1	TRBJ1-3	.	few	CASSQGWAGNTIYF	TGCGCCAGCAGCCAAGGTTGGGCTGGAAACACCATATATTTT
TRBV11-3	TRBJ1-6	.	medium-sized	CASSLDRPDSPLHF	TGTGCCAGCAGCTTAGATCGTCCGGATTCACCCCTCCACTTT
TRBV19	TRBJ2-7	TRBD1	few	CASSDRQGGSYEQYF	TGTGCCAGTAGCGATCGACAGGGGGGCTCCTACGAGCAGTACTTC
TRBV19	TRBJ1-1	.	.	CASRIGRANTEAFF	TGTGCCAGTCGAATCGGGAGGGCCAACACTGAAGCTTTCTTT
TRBV6-8	TRBJ2-1	TRBD2	few	CASSLVSGGEQFF	TGTGCCAGCAGCCTCGTGAGCGGGGGTGAGCAGTTCTTC
TRBV25-1	TRBJ1-2	TRBD1	.	CASSEGNRGSYGYTF	TGTGCCAGCAGTGAAGGGAACAGGGGCTCCTATGGCTACACCTTC
TRBV18	TRBJ1-4	TRBD1	.	CASSPTPGQVATNEKLFF	TGTGCCAGCTCACCCACTCCCGGACAGGTTGCAACTAATGAAAAACTGTTTTTT
TRBV10-3	TRBJ1-2	.	few	CAISESGKNYGYTF	TGTGCCATCAGTGAGTCAGGAAAAAACTATGGCTACACCTTC
TRBV7-5	TRBJ2-1	.	.	CASSLGGSRGGNEQFF	TGTGCCAGCAGCTTAGGTGGCTCGCGGGGGGGCAATGAGCAGTTCTTC
TRBV29-1	TRBJ1-2	.	.	CSVQQGTNYGYTF	TGCAGCGTCCAACAGGGAACGAACTATGGCTACACCTTC
TRBV9	TRBJ1-6	TRBD1	.	CATGPRDRDSPLHF	TGTGCCACAGGTCCTCGGGACAGAGATTCACCCCTCCACTTT
TRBV19	TRBJ1-3	.	.	CASSIASISGNTIYF	TGTGCCAGTAGTATAGCCAGCATCTCTGGAAACACCATATATTTT
TRBV19	TRBJ1-4	.	.	CASSIGIKKLFF	TGTGCCAGTAGTATTGGGATTAAAAAACTGTTTTTT
TRBV15	TRBJ2-4	TRBD1	.	CATSRDRGQGQNIQYF	TGTGCCACCAGCAGAGATAGGGGACAGGGGCAAAACATTCAGTACTTC
TRBV19	TRBJ1-2	.	.	CASTPRNYGYTF	TGTGCCAGTACCCCTCGGAACTATGGCTACACCTTC
TRBV28	TRBJ2-3	.	.	CASSLPGATDTQYF	TGTGCCAGCAGTTTACCGGGGGCAACAGATACGCAGTATTTT
TRBV6-1	TRBJ1-2	TRBD1	few	CASSEAQWGSTGEDGYTF	TGTGCCAGCAGTGAAGCCCAGTGGGGCTCCACAGGGGAGGATGGCTACACCTTC
TRBV6-8	TRBJ2-7	.	few	CASSYPRTGSSYEQYF	TGTGCCAGCAGTTACCCACGGACGGGGAGCTCCTACGAGCAGTACTTC
TRBV9	TRBJ1-2	.	.	CASSVGGSYGYTF	TGTGCCAGCAGCGTTGGGGGTAGCTATGGCTACACCTTC
TRBV6-8	TRBJ2-3	TRBD1	few	CASSYPTGGQDTDTQYF	TGTGCCAGCAGTTACCCCACAGGGGGCCAGGACACAGATACGCAGTATTTT
TRBV12-5	TRBJ1-5	.	.	CASGPAFGYNQPQHF	TGTGCTAGTGGTCCCGCTTTTGGATACAATCAGCCCCAGCATTTT
TRBV19	TRBJ2-7	.	.	CASSRGSRGSYEQYF	TGTGCCAGTAGTAGAGGAAGCCGGGGATCCTACGAGCAGTACTTC